This T cell receptor beta chain appears in the sequencing data of a study of CD8+ T cells in alopecia areata. The wider study: At a dose of 5 to 10 mg twice daily, oral tofacitinib was given to treated patients. Overall study findings and caveats: Normal skin's resident alphabeta T cells are also sequenced in scalp samples. Clarity of TCR sharing across patients fell short of that in mice, possibly HLA-related. Elevated clonality characterized lesional scalp relative to normal scalp, particularly in alopecia totalis/universalis.

The sequencing template was cDNA reverse transcribed from extracted RNA. The table came from immunoSEQ multiplex PCR; TCRdb's copy has only in-frame clones and leaves some out. The sample has some 180,000 clones, 50% to 70% seen once; the top ten hold 1.5% to 2%. In the case of this clone: Its antigen is still unknown.

This CDR3 spans 14 amino acids. Germline CDR1 SGHTA, CDR2 FQGNSA. V gave up 5 bases and J gave up 4 bases, with 11 bases separating them. The specimen comprised CD4+ T cells sorted from blood, sampled at week 0. V is TRBV7-2 and J is TRBJ2-2; D gene ambiguous. The TCR originated in a human donor with alopecia areata. The CDR3 region is CASSQHKATGELFF. The CDR3 region has the DNA TGTGCCAGCAGCCAACACAAGGCCACCGGGGAGCTGTTTTTT.